Listed here are 9 T cell receptor beta chains from one sample, sequenced in a study of technical replicates of blood from a handful of donors. The assay was immunoSEQ multiplex PCR, and TCRdb's table has in-frame clones only and misses some. The sample shows some 87,000 clones, around 92% of them seen only once. Sequences were obtained from T cells isolated from PBMCs. These receptors originate from a human donor in good health.

This clone appeared a single time. The rearrangement uses TRBV7-8 and TRBJ1-2; the D gene is possibly TRBD1 (5 bases). The V end was cut by 5 bases, the J end by 14 bases, with 21 bases between. The CDR3 spans 13 residues. CDR1 and CDR2 (germline): SGHVS, FQNEAQ. CDR3 bases: TGTGCCAGCAGCCCCGACAGTCCCGCAATGGTAACCTTC. This translates into CASSPDSPAMVTF.

V usage is TRBV9 and J usage is TRBJ1-4; maybe TRBD1 (6 bases). Germline CDR1 is SGDLS and CDR2 is YYNGEE. Trimming stripped 0 bases from V and 7 bases from J, with 13 bases between. CDR3 length: 15 amino acids. The CDR3 nucleotides are TGTGCCAGCAGCGTAGCCGGGACATCCCGTGAAAAACTGTTTTTT. It encodes CASSVAGTSREKLFF.

The chain carries TRBV6-5 and TRBJ2-5; D may be TRBD2 (6 bases). The CDR3 is 12 amino acids. V was trimmed by 6 bases and J by 5 bases, leaving 10 bases between them. Germline V gives CDR1 MNHEY, CDR2 SVGAGI. CDR3 in DNA: TGTGCCAGCAGCGGGGAGGAGGAGACCCAGTACTTC. Residues: CASSGEEETQYF.

The J gene is TRBJ2-3, the V gene TRBV4-2; tentatively, D is TRBD2 (6 bases). This CDR3 is 17 amino acids long. Trimming left V 1 base short and J 3 bases short, with 17 bases between. Germline-derived CDR1 and CDR2 are LGHNA and YNFKEQ. In nucleotides, the CDR3 is TGTGCCAGCAGCCAAGTCCTCCTGGGGGGTGGTACAGATACGCAGTATTTT. Translated: CASSQVLLGGGTDTQYF.

V usage is TRBV5-4 and J usage is TRBJ2-7; 10 bases agree with TRBD1. V gave up 4 bases and J gave up 5 bases; unmatched junction bases: 6. Germline values: CDR1 SGHNT, CDR2 YYREEE (reference sequence). The CDR3 extends over 14 amino acids. The CDR3 loop reads CASSVGDRGHEQYF. CDR3 in DNA: TGTGCCAGCAGCGTTGGGGACAGGGGCCACGAGCAGTACTTC. The full variable domain, rest sourced from reference TRBV5-4 and TRBJ2-7, is ETGVTQSPTHLIKTRGQQVTLRCSSQSGHNTVSWYQQALGQGPQFIFQYYREEENGRGNFPPRFSGLQFPNYSSELNVNALELDDSALYLCASSVGDRGHEQYFGPGTRLTVT.

This chain joins TRBV10-3 and TRBJ1-1, with D possibly TRBD1 on 5 matching bases. The germline V and J ends were trimmed by 2 bases and 1 base, with 8 bases remaining between them. CDR1 is ENHRY and CDR2 is SYGVKD in the germline V gene. This CDR3 has 14 amino acids. CDR3 sequence: CAISEKQGNTEAFF. CDR3 nucleotides: TGTGCCATCAGTGAGAAGCAGGGGAACACTGAAGCTTTCTTT.

The chain recombines TRBV19 with TRBJ2-7, with TRBD2 as a possible D gene (5 bases). Germline CDR1 LNHDA, CDR2 SQIVND (reference sequence). This CDR3 spans 11 amino acids. The V end was cut by 10 bases, the J end by 6 bases, with 13 bases between. The CDR3 sequence: CATRRNSEQYF. As DNA, the CDR3 is TGTGCCACCCGGAGGAACAGCGAGCAGTACTTC.

The V call is TRBV6-5, the J call TRBJ2-1, with TRBD2 identical over 8 bases. The CDR3 is 14 amino acids. Germline V lookup: CDR1 MNHEY, CDR2 SVGAGI. The J segment lost 6 bases and the V segment lost 4 bases, leaving 5 bases of the junction unmatched. This chain's CDR3 is CASSLLGGANEQFF. The DNA of the CDR3 is TGTGCCAGCAGTTTACTCGGGGGGGCCAATGAGCAGTTCTTC.

The chain combines TRBV2 with TRBJ1-2; D unresolved. V shed 3 bases and J shed 5 bases, with 13 bases lying between them. Germline V CDR1 and CDR2: SNHLY, FYNNEI. This CDR3 spans 14 amino acids. The CDR3 region has the DNA TGTGCCAGCAGTGACGAAGTCGGGGATTATGGCTACACCTTC. It specifies CASSDEVGDYGYTF.